Listed below are T cell receptor beta chains from one sample, sequenced in a study of cytomegalovirus exposure and HLA in healthy donors. Clones were read by immunoSEQ multiplex PCR, and TCRdb kept only the in-frame ones, dropping some. The data contain around 110,000 clones, roughly 82% of them singletons. Sequencing used PBMCs. The receptors shown here come from a man aged 25 to 40 in good health and CMV-seropositive. CDR3s include the opening cysteine and the closing phenylalanine or tryptophan. Clone size appears in some rows only: once, few, many, or a class for an expanded clone.

clone size | CDR3 length | V gene | CDR3 protein
once | 13 | TRBV18 | CASSLDRGGEQFF
- | 15 | TRBV27 | CASSLTLLSSYEQYF
- | 15 | TRBV7-6 | CASSFRTGGIIGYTF
- | 14 | TRBV4-2 | CASSKSFRYPEAFF
- | 13 | TRBV7-9 | CASTWTGGEKLFF
- | 16 | TRBV2 | CASSGEQGNTAYEQYF
- | 16 | TRBV5-4 | CASSWGTGFSGNTIYF
- | 16 | TRBV4-2 | CASSQDRELFYMTQYF
- | 20 | TRBV9 | CASSANSGGGAVGSYNEQFF
few | 13 | TRBV29-1 | CSVALLGNTEAFF